This T cell receptor (beta chain) appears in the sequencing data of a study of T cell responses to AZD1222 COVID-19 vaccine. Deletions cut 5 bases from V and 7 bases from J, with 15 bases between. CDR3 length equals 14 residues. Germline CDR1 and CDR2: SGHTA and FQGTGA. There are a few counts of this clone. Produced via immunoSEQ multiplex PCR; TCRdb's table is partial and in-frame only. The sample lists about 100,000 clones, 87% occurring once. Sample: peripheral blood, taken on day 0 of MenACWY control vaccination. The chain carries TRBV7-3 and TRBJ2-1; D possibly corresponds to TRBD2 (6 bases). This sequence originates from an adult in good health. CDR3 nucleotides: TGTGCCAGCAGCCCTCAGCCCGGGGGTAATGAGCAGTTCTTC. Its protein product is CASSPQPGGNEQFF.